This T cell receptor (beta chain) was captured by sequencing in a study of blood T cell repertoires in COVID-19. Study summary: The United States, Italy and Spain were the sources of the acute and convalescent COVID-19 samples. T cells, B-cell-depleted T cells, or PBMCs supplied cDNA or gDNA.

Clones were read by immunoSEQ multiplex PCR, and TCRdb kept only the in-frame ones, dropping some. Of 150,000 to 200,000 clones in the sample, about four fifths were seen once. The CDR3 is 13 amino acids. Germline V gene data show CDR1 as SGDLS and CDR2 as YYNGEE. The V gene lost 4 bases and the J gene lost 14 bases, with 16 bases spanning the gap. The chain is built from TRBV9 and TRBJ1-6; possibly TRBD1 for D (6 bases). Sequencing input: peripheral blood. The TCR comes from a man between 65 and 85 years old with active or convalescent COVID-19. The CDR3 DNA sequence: TGTGCCAGCAGCCAAAAGGGGGAGAGTACCCTCCACTTT. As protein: CASSQKGESTLHF.